One sample yielded the 16 T cell receptor beta chains listed below, sequenced in a study of cytotoxic CD8 clonotypes in ibrutinib-treated CLL. Data came from immunoSEQ multiplex PCR; TCRdb stores just in-frame clones and leaves some out. Here the sample spans about 50,000 clones, 45% to 60% being singletons. The sample was PBMCs, taken after 24 months of ibrutinib treatment. The receptor source for this set is a human donor with chronic lymphocytic leukemia.

There are a few counts of this clone. The chain combines TRBV7-8 with TRBJ2-3, with D tentatively TRBD2 (7 bases). This CDR3 has 16 amino acids. Trimming removed 2 bases at V and 6 bases at J, with 18 bases between. The germline gives CDR1 SGHVS, CDR2 FQNEAQ. CDR3 protein: CASSLRAGGPRDTQYF. In DNA, the CDR3 is TGTGCCAGCAGCTTAAGGGCCGGGGGGCCTAGGGATACGCAGTATTTT.

The V call is TRBV7-9, the J call TRBJ1-1; D is unclear. The CDR3 runs to 13 residues. Trimming took off 1 base at V and 4 bases at J, with 7 bases between the two ends. Germline loops: CDR1 SEHNR, CDR2 FQNEAQ (reference sequence). The CDR3 spells CASSLGEGTEAFF. CDR3 DNA sequence: TGTGCCAGCAGCTTAGGTGAGGGCACTGAAGCTTTCTTT.

The table lists this clone with a few counts. The genes are TRBV11-2 and TRBJ1-5, with no clear D. This CDR3 contains 15 residues. Germline CDR1 SGHAT, CDR2 FQNNGV. V was cut by 0 bases and J by 4 bases, with 10 bases left in between. CDR3 sequence: CASSLDYGGNQPQHF. The CDR3 DNA is TGTGCCAGCAGCTTAGATTACGGAGGGAATCAGCCCCAGCATTTT.

Only a few counts were recorded for this clone. The J gene is TRBJ2-3, the V gene TRBV2; 11 nucleotides match TRBD2. The CDR3 is made up of 16 amino acids. CDR1 and CDR2 (germline): SNHLY, FYNNEI. The V segment lost 2 bases and the J segment 0 bases; nucleotides outside the gene matches: 1. The CDR3 reads CASSESSGGSTDTQYF. The CDR3 DNA follows: TGTGCCAGCAGTGAATCTAGCGGGGGGAGCACAGATACGCAGTATTTT.

This clone turned up a few times. V is TRBV5-8 and J is TRBJ2-2; the match to TRBD2 covers 8 bases. Losses at the gene ends were 4 bases for V and 5 bases for J; bases not matched to a gene: 10. The CDR3 has 16 residues. CDR1 is SGHTS, CDR2 YDEGEE, per germline. The DNA for the CDR3 is TGTGCCAGCAGCCCCCAAAGCGGGGGATATACCGGGGAGCTGTTTTTT. Its protein product is CASSPQSGGYTGELFF.

The chain carries TRBV5-5 and TRBJ2-7; no reliable D call. The CDR3 is 11 amino acids. Trimming shortened V by 0 bases and J by 6 bases, and 4 bases separated the two germline ends. CDR1 and CDR2 (germline): SGHKS, YYEKEE (reference sequence). The CDR3: CASSLEAEQYF. For the CDR3, the DNA is TGTGCCAGCAGCTTGGAGGCCGAGCAGTACTTC.

This clone has more than one count but fewer than ten. V is TRBV6-5 and J is TRBJ2-3, with 8 bases matching TRBD2. With 5 bases clipped from V and 5 bases from J, the junction kept 3 bases outside the gene matches. CDR3 length equals 13 residues. From germline, CDR1 is MNHEY and CDR2 SVGAGI. CDR3 loop: CASSPGGVDTQYF. The CDR3 DNA is TGTGCCAGCAGTCCCGGGGGGGTAGATACGCAGTATTTT.

The chain joins TRBV4-1 to TRBJ1-5; TRBD1 might be the D (5 bases). Trimming stripped 4 bases from V and 5 bases from J, with 15 bases between. CDR3 size: 15 residues. Per the germline V gene, CDR1 is MGHRA and CDR2 is YSYEKL. The CDR3 DNA reads as TGCGCCAGCAGCCTAGACCAGGGAGTCTATCAGCCCCAGCATTTT. Amino acid sequence: CASSLDQGVYQPQHF.

The table lists this clone with many counts. CDR3 region: CASETGTGGELFF. In DNA, the CDR3 is TGTGCCAGCGAGACAGGGACGGGCGGGGAGCTGTTTTTT. V usage is TRBV6-5 and J usage is TRBJ2-2; 7 bases match TRBD1. CDR3 length equals 13 residues. Germline CDR1 and CDR2: MNHEY and SVGAGI. V was pared by 8 bases and J by 7 bases, with 7 bases of the junction left unmatched.

V usage is TRBV2 and J usage is TRBJ2-3; D is undetermined. With 5 bases removed from V and 5 bases from J, the gap between germline ends came to 8 bases. Germline assignment: CDR1 SNHLY and CDR2 FYNNEI. The CDR3 consists of 12 residues. The CDR3 DNA reads TGTGCCAGCAGTAGTCTAGTAGATACGCAGTATTTT. Translating gives CASSSLVDTQYF. Full variable domain (rest looked up from reference TRBV2 and TRBJ2-3): EPEVTQTPSHQVTQMGQEVILRCVPISNHLYFYWYRQILGQKVEFLVSFYNNEISEKSEIFDDQFSVERPDGSNFTLKIRSTKLEDSAMYFCASSSLVDTQYFGPGTRLTVL.

This sequence joins TRBV6-5 and TRBJ1-1; D not certain. CDR3 length: 14 amino acids. With 1 base removed from V and 3 bases from J, the gap between germline ends came to 9 bases. From germline, CDR1 is MNHEY and CDR2 SVGAGI. As DNA, the CDR3 is TGTGCCAGCAGTTACTTTGGGGTCGACACTGAAGCTTTCTTT. Translated, it gives CASSYFGVDTEAFF.

This clone has more than one count but fewer than ten. V usage is TRBV15 and J usage is TRBJ1-4; D is unclear. Trimming took off 7 bases at V and 2 bases at J, with 11 bases between the two ends. The CDR3 consists of 14 residues. Germline CDR1 LNHNV, CDR2 YYDKDF (reference sequence). Here the CDR3 DNA reads TGTGCCACCACCCCCAAGGGCACTAATGAAAAACTGTTTTTT. Translating it yields CATTPKGTNEKLFF.

This clone was picked up many times. CDR3 region: CASSHRGDTEAFF. For the CDR3, the DNA is TGCGCCAGCAGCCATCGGGGGGACACTGAAGCTTTCTTT. The chain recombines TRBV4-1 with TRBJ1-1; tentatively, D is TRBD1 (5 bases). This CDR3 spans 13 amino acids. The ends were cut back, 3 bases at V and 3 bases at J, with 8 bases in the middle. CDR1 and CDR2 from the germline V gene are MGHRA and YSYEKL.

The V gene is TRBV18, the J gene TRBJ2-2; D possibly corresponds to TRBD1 (6 bases). With 3 bases removed from V and 5 bases from J, the gap between germline ends came to 13 bases. The CDR3 length is 15 residues. Germline V gives CDR1 KGHSH, CDR2 LQKENI. Written as DNA, the CDR3 is TGTGCCAGCTCACCCCGACAGGTCGATACCGGGGAGCTGTTTTTT. It is translated as CASSPRQVDTGELFF.

The chain couples TRBV11-2 to TRBJ1-1; the match to TRBD1 covers 7 bases. The CDR3 loop spans 14 amino acids. Per the germline V gene, CDR1 is SGHAT and CDR2 is FQNNGV. Losses at the gene ends were 7 bases for V and 4 bases for J; bases not matched to a gene: 9. DNA of the CDR3: TGTGCCAGCACCTCTTCAGGGGGGGGCACTGAAGCTTTCTTT. It yields the protein CASTSSGGGTEAFF.

The V gene is TRBV7-7, the J gene TRBJ2-1; D uncertain. Germline CDR1 reads SSHAT; CDR2 reads FNYEAQ (reference sequence). The CDR3 sequence is 13 residues long. Trimming took 1 base from V and 4 from J, leaving 5 bases between them. DNA of the CDR3: TGTGCCAGCAGCTTAGACAGATACAATGAGCAGTTCTTC. This sequence encodes CASSLDRYNEQFF.